A few counts support the clone carrying this T cell receptor (beta chain). Its specificity is unknown. The assay was immunoSEQ multiplex PCR, and TCRdb's table has in-frame clones only and misses some. The sample yields roughly 2,500 clones, about 51% seen once. The source of the sample is a study of tumor-infiltrating lymphocytes in localized non-small cell lung cancer. The wider study: Tumor tissue and non-adjacent uninvolved lung came from each patient. Study findings and constraints: Higher tumor T cell infiltration than in uninvolved lung was supported by TCRbeta sequencing.

The J segment lost 4 bases and the V segment lost 4 bases, leaving 6 bases of the junction unmatched. This CDR3 has 14 residues. Germline V gene sequence: CDR1 MGHDK, CDR2 SYGVNS. The V call is TRBV25-1, the J call TRBJ1-1; 7 positions match TRBD1. Sequencing input: uninvolved lung tissue not adjacent to the tumor. The TCR was taken from a human donor with non-small cell lung cancer. Some clones in this sample may be carry-over from other donors' samples. CDR3: CASSVQGRGTEAFF. The CDR3 DNA is TGTGCCAGCAGTGTACAGGGGAGGGGCACTGAAGCTTTCTTT.